These 23 T cell receptor beta chains were all obtained from the same sample, sequenced in a study of glioma-infiltrating T cells (dated by TCRdb to 2015 to 2016). Sequencing instrument: Illumina MiSeq. TCR alpha and beta CDR3 regions were amplified with the iRepertoire nested amplicon-rescue multiplex PCR (arm-PCR) platform from RNA. TCRdb reprocessed the public reads (quality trimming at Q25 with fastp, clone calling with MiXCR) and kept in-frame beta chains. Rows are combined by CDR3 protein, so each entry shows the most common genes and DNA. Within this sample are about 400,000 distinct CDR3 sequences, with 41% of them counted one time only. Of the sample, around 13% is held by the ten largest clones. The sample taken for sequencing was glioma tissue, nonneoplastic brain tissue, or PBMCs (not recorded which). All receptors derive from a human donor with low-grade glioma or glioblastoma, undergoing nonglioma brain surgery, or in good health (not recorded which).

This clonotype was seen a few times. The chain has TRBV20-1 and TRBJ2-1; 9 bases align to TRBD2. Germline V lookup: CDR1 DFQATT, CDR2 SNEGSKA (reference sequence). The V gene end was trimmed by 2 bases and the J gene end by 4 bases; junction bases not matched to a gene: 9. The CDR3 is 16 amino acids. CDR3 loop: CSARYSASGVYNEQFF. For the CDR3, the DNA is TGCAGTGCTAGATATAGCGCTAGCGGGGTATACAATGAGCAGTTCTTC.

The rearrangement uses TRBV19 and TRBJ2-3; 7 nucleotides align to TRBD2. Germline CDR1 reads LNHDA; CDR2 reads SQIVND (reference sequence). V shed 3 bases and J 1 base; nucleotides not matched to a gene: 4. The CDR3 loop spans 15 amino acids. CDR3 region: CASSIWLAGTDTQYF. DNA for the CDR3: TGTGCCAGTAGTATCTGGCTAGCGGGCACAGATACGCAGTATTTT.

This clonotype was seen a few times. This chain joins TRBV29-1 and TRBJ2-5, with TRBD1 matching over 7 bases. The CDR3 consists of 13 residues. V trimming: 7 bases; J trimming: 4 bases; junction bases outside the gene matches: 9. Germline CDR1 SQVTM, CDR2 ANQGSEA. Written as DNA, the CDR3 is TGCAGCGCCGCCTCAGGGGGAACAGAGACCCAGTACTTC. It specifies CSAASGGTETQYF.

This chain connects TRBV18 to TRBJ1-4; the match to TRBD1 covers 10 bases. J was trimmed by 5 bases and V by 4 bases; bases with no gene match: 10. The CDR3 sequence is 17 residues long. Germline V gene data show CDR1 as KGHSH and CDR2 as LQKENI. CDR3 loop: CASSHSDRGVANEKLFF. CDR3 in DNA: TGTGCCAGCTCACACTCGGACAGGGGGGTCGCGAATGAAAAACTGTTTTTT.

For this clonotype: This may come from a read error, since a much larger clone is one base off. It is likely a read error, because the conserved phenylalanine at the end of the CDR3 is missing. The V call is TRBV6-2 or TRBV6-3, the J call TRBJ2-2, with TRBD2 as a possible D gene (5 bases). The germline V gene encodes CDR1 MNHEY and CDR2 SVGEGT. The CDR3 extends over 18 amino acids. The V gene lost 0 bases and the J gene lost 0 bases, with 14 bases spanning the gap. The CDR3 nucleotides read TGTGCCAGCAGTTACTCGACTCCAGCGGCCGCGAACACCGGGGAGCTGTTTCTT. Translated: CASSYSTPAAANTGELFL.

The V gene is TRBV19, the J gene TRBJ2-2; D might be TRBD1 or TRBD2, each matching 5 bases. From germline, CDR1 is LNHDA and CDR2 SQIVND (reference sequence). The CDR3 sequence is 15 residues long. V dropped 5 bases and J dropped 4 bases, with 14 bases sitting between them. The CDR3 sequence is CASSLRQRGTGELFF. The CDR3 DNA reads as TGTGCCAGTAGTCTCCGACAGAGGGGCACCGGGGAGCTGTTTTTT.

The rearrangement links TRBV27 to TRBJ2-3; 10 bases align to TRBD2. The CDR3 consists of 15 residues. V lost 6 bases to trimming and J lost 5 bases; unmatched junction nucleotides: 8. Per germline, CDR1 MNHEY and CDR2 SMNVEV (reference sequence). CDR3 in amino acids: CASRYGTSVRDTQYF. For the CDR3, the DNA is TGTGCCAGCAGATACGGGACTAGCGTTAGAGATACGCAGTATTTT.

The genes are TRBV29-1 and TRBJ2-7; a possible D gene is TRBD2 (5 bases). V lost 6 bases and J lost 4, with 16 bases in between. Germline lookup yields CDR1 SQVTM and CDR2 ANQGSEA. The CDR3 is made up of 13 amino acids. The CDR3 region has the DNA TGCAGCGTCACCGGGAAAGGGTGGTACGAGCAGTACTTC. It codes for CSVTGKGWYEQYF.

This clonotype was seen ten or more times. This rearrangement joins TRBV27 to TRBJ2-3, with 8 bases identical to TRBD2. This CDR3 contains 13 residues. With V trimmed by 7 bases and J by 3 bases, 3 bases remained unmatched. Germline CDR1 and CDR2: MNHEY and SMNVEV (reference sequence). CDR3 amino acids: CASIAGGTDTQYF. The CDR3 DNA reads as TGTGCCAGCATCGCGGGAGGAACAGATACGCAGTATTTT.

The chain has TRBV3-1 and TRBJ1-5; D is unresolved. CDR3 length: 16 residues. Deletions cut 0 bases from V and 5 bases from J, with 14 bases between. The germline CDR1 and CDR2 sequences are LGHDT and YNNKEL (reference sequence). The CDR3 here is CASSQDGSQKYQPQHF. CDR3 DNA: TGTGCCAGCAGCCAAGATGGATCCCAAAAATATCAGCCCCAGCATTTT.

Details on this clonotype: One end of the junction varies from germline; a read error may be responsible. The J gene is TRBJ2-7, the V gene TRBV27; 8 nucleotides agree with TRBD2. From germline, CDR1 is MNHEY and CDR2 SMNVEV (reference sequence). CDR3 length: 14 residues. CDR3 nucleotides: TGTGCCAGCAAATCCATAGCGGGAAGCTACGGGCAGTACTTC. Translating it yields CASKSIAGSYGQYF.

This clonotype was found a few times. The chain combines TRBV7-9 with TRBJ1-2, with 9 bases matching TRBD1. The CDR3 runs to 14 residues. Germline V gene data show CDR1 as SEHNR and CDR2 as FQNEAQ (reference sequence). The V and J ends lost 6 bases and 5 bases, in that order; junction bases with no gene match: 7. The CDR3 protein is CASRPGQGFYGYTF. The CDR3, as DNA: TGTGCCAGCAGACCGGGACAGGGTTTTTATGGCTACACCTTC.

This clonotype has ten or more counts. The chain uses TRBV6-1 and TRBJ1-1; D uncertain. The CDR3 covers 13 residues. Germline CDR1 reads MNHNS; CDR2 reads SASEGT. The V end was cut by 8 bases, the J end by 4 bases, with 14 bases between. The CDR3 DNA sequence: TGTGCCAGCTCTCCGGAACACTCCACTGAAGCTTTCTTT. It is translated as CASSPEHSTEAFF.

A word on this clonotype: A much larger clonotype is one base distant, so this may be a read error. This rearrangement joins TRBV15 to TRBJ2-7; D is perhaps TRBD2 (5 bases). This CDR3 contains 14 residues. Germline V gene data show CDR1 as LNHNV and CDR2 as YYDKDF (reference sequence). The V and J ends lost 1 base and 6 bases respectively, with 13 bases between them. The CDR3 region is CATSRAGIRSEQYF. The CDR3 DNA is TGTGCCACCAGCAGAGCGGGAATTAGGAGCGAGCAGTACTTC.

This clonotype was seen more than once but under ten times. The V and J genes are TRBV18 and TRBJ2-1; no definite D call. From germline, CDR1 is KGHSH and CDR2 LQKENI. Trimming removed 6 bases at V and 3 bases at J, with 18 bases between. This CDR3 has 16 amino acids. CDR3: CASSLLGGAHYNEQFF. The DNA of the CDR3 is TGTGCCAGCTCCCTACTCGGCGGAGCTCACTACAATGAGCAGTTCTTC. Together with reference TRBV18 and TRBJ2-1, the CDR3 gives the full variable domain: NAGVMQNPRHLVRRRGQEARLRCSPMKGHSHVYWYRQLPEEGLKFMVYLQKENIIDESGMPKERFSAEFPKEGPSILRIQQVVRGDSAAYFCASSLLGGAHYNEQFFGPGTRLTVL.

This clonotype was seen once. The germline gene is not matched at one end of the junction; a read error may be the cause. The chain uses TRBV6-2 or TRBV6-3 and TRBJ1-5; D gene unclear. The CDR3 loop spans 17 amino acids. Looked up from germline, CDR1 is MNHEY and CDR2 is SVGEGT. The CDR3 region has the DNA TGTGCCAGCAGTTACCTCAGAGTTGGGTATAGCAATCAGCCCCGGCATTTT. It specifies CASSYLRVGYSNQPRHF.

A remark on this clonotype: No conserved phenylalanine or tryptophan ends this CDR3, so it is likely a read error. The gene calls are TRBV12-3 or TRBV12-4 and TRBJ1-2; D is uncertain. V gave up 10 bases and J gave up 1 base, with 13 bases separating them. The CDR3 runs to 13 residues. CDR3 in DNA: TGTGCCACTTACAGCTTGGGTAACTATGGCTACACCCTC. Encoded protein: CATYSLGNYGYTL.

V and J are TRBV18 and TRBJ2-7, with 7 nucleotides matching TRBD2. The J call may be wrong; the DNA end is better matched by TRBJ2-5. The CDR3 sequence is 14 residues long. CDR1 is KGHSH, CDR2 LQKENI, per germline. CDR3 bases: TGTGCCAGCTCACCGAACAGCGGGGCAGAGACCCAGTACTTC. This translates into CASSPNSGAETQYF.

In its sample, this clonotype was seen many times. The CDR3 DNA reads as TGTGCCAGCAGATCCCCGGCCCCAGACCAGCATTTT. This encodes CASRSPAPDQHF. J is TRBJ1-5 and V is TRBV6-2 or TRBV6-3; D is uncertain. Germline loops: CDR1 MNHEY, CDR2 SVGEGT. V was shortened by 6 bases and J by 12 bases, with 15 bases between the two germline ends. CDR3 length: 12 amino acids.

The chain is built from TRBV14 and TRBJ2-7; D may correspond to TRBD1 or TRBD2 (5 bases each). V was pared by 5 bases and J by 1 base, with 21 bases between. This CDR3 region has 17 residues. CDR1 and CDR2 (germline): SGHDN, FVKESK. The CDR3 nucleotides are TGTGCCAGCAGCTATAGAGGGCCAGGGCGACCATCCTACGAGCAGTACTTC. This encodes CASSYRGPGRPSYEQYF.

This clonotype turned up a few times. The chain is built from TRBV20-1 and TRBJ2-3; 13 positions match TRBD2. J gave up 0 bases and V 6 bases, and 9 bases lay outside the gene matches. Per the germline V gene, CDR1 is DFQATT and CDR2 is SNEGSKA (reference sequence). The CDR3 has 17 residues. The CDR3 bases are TGCAGTGCGACACCGGGACTAGCGGGGAAGAGCACAGATACGCAGTATTTT. Translated, it gives CSATPGLAGKSTDTQYF.

The V and J genes are TRBV2 and TRBJ1-1, with no clear D. The CDR3 runs to 13 residues. The V end lost 7 bases, the J end lost 5 bases, and 14 bases lay between the germline ends. In germline, CDR1 is SNHLY, CDR2 FYNNEI. The CDR3 is CASMEDFGTEAFF. CDR3 bases: TGTGCCAGCATGGAGGATTTCGGAACTGAAGCTTTCTTT.

This clonotype was found a few times. The V call is TRBV2, the J call TRBJ1-5; a weak D match, TRBD1 (5 bases). The CDR3 is 14 amino acids. Trimming left V 7 bases short and J 4 bases short, with 14 bases between. From germline, CDR1 is SNHLY and CDR2 FYNNEI. The CDR3 is CASKLSRGNQPQHF. The CDR3 DNA follows: TGTGCCAGCAAACTATCCCGGGGGAATCAGCCCCAGCATTTT.